These T cell receptor beta chains were read from a single sample in a study of blood T cell repertoires in COVID-19. Measured with immunoSEQ multiplex PCR; TCRdb has only the in-frame clones, and not every one. The sample records approximately 300,000 clones, over 70% being singletons. Sequencing input: peripheral blood. Receptor source: a woman between 45 and 65 years old with acute or convalescent COVID-19. The CDR3 runs from the conserved cysteine through the conserved F or W. D genes are given only for firm matches. A clone size is listed for some rows: how often the clone was seen (once, few, many), or a class if it is expanded.

NA	TRBJ2-1	TRBV29-1	TRBD2	CSGGTSGIEQFF	TGCAGCGGGGGGACTAGCGGGATTGAGCAGTTCTTC
NA	TRBJ2-3	TRBV29-1	NA	CSVEKTRLTDTQYF	TGCAGCGTCGAGAAGACTCGACTCACAGATACGCAGTATTTT
NA	TRBJ2-1	TRBV27	TRBD1	CASSPGTVFNEQFF	TGTGCCAGCAGTCCCGGGACAGTTTTCAATGAGCAGTTCTTC
NA	TRBJ1-6	TRBV7-9	NA	CAIADSPLHF	TGTGCCATCGCGGATTCACCCCTCCACTTT
NA	TRBJ1-2	TRBV19	NA	CASRTTLGGYGYTF	TGTGCCAGCCGTACAACCCTCGGGGGCTATGGCTACACCTTC
NA	TRBJ2-7	TRBV27	NA	CASSLSGGFYEQYF	TGTGCCAGCAGTTTATCAGGCGGCTTTTACGAGCAGTACTTC
NA	TRBJ1-4	TRBV9	TRBD1	CASSVGRRDSEKLFF	TGTGCCAGCAGCGTAGGTCGGCGGGACAGTGAAAAACTGTTTTTT
few	TRBJ2-1	TRBV5-5	NA	CASSFGRHLDSTYNEQFF	TGTGCCAGCAGCTTCGGTCGACATCTGGATTCTACCTACAATGAGCAGTTCTTC
NA	TRBJ2-1	TRBV3-1/TRBV3-2	TRBD2	CASSQDRPSGTLSEQFF	TGTGCCAGCAGCCAAGACCGTCCTAGCGGGACCCTAAGTGAGCAGTTCTTC
NA	TRBJ1-4	TRBV10-3	TRBD1	CAISESMAGGLDFEKLFF	TGTGCCATCAGTGAGTCGATGGCAGGGGGCTTGGATTTTGAAAAACTGTTTTTT
NA	TRBJ2-1	TRBV5-1	TRBD1	CASSLRTGYNEQFF	TGCGCCAGCAGCTTGAGGACAGGCTACAATGAGCAGTTCTTC
NA	TRBJ1-1	TRBV11-2	NA	CASSYNRVVNTEAFF	TGTGCCAGCAGCTACAACAGGGTTGTGAACACTGAAGCTTTCTTT
NA	TRBJ1-4	TRBV6-5	NA	CASSYSTGKHEKLFF	TGTGCCAGCAGTTACTCTACAGGGAAGCATGAAAAACTGTTTTTT
NA	TRBJ2-5	TRBV27	TRBD2	CASSFGRSETQYF	TGTGCCAGCAGTTTCGGGAGGTCGGAGACCCAGTACTTC
NA	TRBJ1-5	TRBV16	TRBD1	CASSPKIRQGLNQPQHF	TGTGCCAGCAGCCCGAAGATACGACAGGGACTCAATCAGCCCCAGCATTTT
NA	TRBJ2-6	TRBV30	NA	CAWSSFSGANVLTF	TGTGCCTGGAGTTCCTTCTCTGGGGCCAACGTCCTGACTTTC
NA	TRBJ2-7	TRBV6-5	TRBD1	CASSSDRGRPYEQYF	TGTGCCAGCAGCAGCGACAGGGGGCGTCCCTACGAGCAGTACTTC
NA	TRBJ1-1	TRBV4-3	TRBD1	CASSQGRQGPEAFF	TGCGCCAGCAGCCAAGGCCGACAGGGCCCTGAAGCTTTCTTT
NA	TRBJ1-2	TRBV30	TRBD1	CACPGTGDYGYTF	TGTGCCTGCCCTGGGACAGGGGACTATGGCTACACCTTC
NA	TRBJ1-2	TRBV5-4	NA	CASSSDQGRDGYTF	TGTGCCAGCAGCTCGGATCAGGGGCGGGATGGCTACACCTTC
NA	TRBJ2-1	TRBV27	NA	CASSLRRGNEQFF	TGTGCCAGCAGTTTACGACGGGGGAATGAGCAGTTCTTC
NA	TRBJ1-3	TRBV11-3	NA	CASSAGDSGNTIYF	TGTGCCAGCTCAGCGGGGGACTCTGGAAACACCATATATTTT
NA	TRBJ2-5	TRBV29-1	NA	CSVEGRAGAYETQYF	TGCAGCGTTGAAGGAAGGGCAGGGGCGTATGAGACCCAGTACTTC
NA	TRBJ2-3	TRBV10-3	TRBD2	CAIRGERLAADTQYF	TGTGCCATCAGGGGGGAAAGACTAGCGGCTGATACGCAGTATTTT
once	TRBJ1-5	TRBV18	TRBD1	CASSPSGGMSNQPQHF	TGTGCCAGCTCACCATCAGGGGGGATGAGCAATCAGCCCCAGCATTTT
NA	TRBJ1-2	TRBV30	TRBD1	CALGHQRDRVIRYGYTF	TGTGCCCTGGGGCACCAACGGGACAGGGTAATTCGTTATGGCTACACCTTC
NA	TRBJ1-6	TRBV5-5	NA	CASSPQDRNNSPLHF	TGTGCCAGCAGCCCCCAGGACAGAAATAATTCACCCCTCCACTTT
NA	TRBJ1-1	TRBV9	NA	CASSVGSYTEAFF	TGTGCCAGCAGTGTCGGGTCTTACACTGAAGCTTTCTTT
NA	TRBJ2-3	TRBV6-2/TRBV6-3	NA	CASSLEGDTQYF	TGTGCCAGCAGTCTAGAGGGAGATACGCAGTATTTT
once	TRBJ2-7	TRBV7-8	NA	CASSLAQFYEQYF	TGTGCCAGCAGCTTAGCACAGTTCTACGAGCAGTACTTC
NA	TRBJ1-3	TRBV5-1	TRBD1	CASSSTGGRNTIYF	TGCGCCAGCAGCTCGACAGGGGGAAGAAACACCATATATTTT
NA	TRBJ2-6	TRBV9	NA	CASSSRQDDSGANVLTF	TGTGCCAGCAGCTCAAGACAGGATGACTCTGGGGCCAACGTCCTGACTTTC
NA	TRBJ1-2	TRBV12-3/TRBV12-4	NA	CASSPTGYGYTF	TGTGCCAGCAGTCCTACCGGCTATGGCTACACCTTC
NA	TRBJ2-7	TRBV7-9	TRBD1	CASRRQGGPYEQYF	TGTGCCAGCAGGAGACAGGGGGGCCCCTACGAGCAGTACTTC
few	TRBJ1-4	TRBV2	TRBD1	CASSGQLPTGTANEKLFF	TGTGCCAGCAGTGGCCAGTTGCCCACCGGGACAGCTAATGAAAAACTGTTTTTT
NA	TRBJ2-3	TRBV9	TRBD2	CASSRSGGTDTQYF	TGTGCCAGCAGCAGGAGCGGGGGCACAGATACGCAGTATTTT
NA	TRBJ1-1	TRBV5-4	NA	CASSLGAGGTEAFF	TGTGCCAGCAGTCTGGGGGCGGGTGGCACTGAAGCTTTCTTT
NA	TRBJ1-2	TRBV2	NA	CASSERGQNYGYTF	TGTGCCAGCAGTGAAAGAGGACAGAACTATGGCTACACCTTC
NA	TRBJ1-6	TRBV9	NA	CASSVGGPYSYNSPLHF	TGTGCCAGCAGCGTAGGGGGGCCTTACTCCTATAATTCACCCCTCCACTTT
NA	TRBJ2-7	TRBV6-2/TRBV6-3	NA	CASSYSTSGTYEQYF	TGTGCCAGCAGTTACTCGACCAGCGGTACCTACGAGCAGTACTTC
NA	TRBJ1-1	TRBV19	NA	CASSLSLQTEAFF	TGTGCCAGTAGTCTTTCCCTCCAGACTGAAGCTTTCTTT
NA	TRBJ1-5	TRBV5-5	TRBD1	CASSSQTGVNQPQHF	TGTGCCAGCAGCTCTCAGACAGGGGTCAATCAGCCCCAGCATTTT
NA	TRBJ1-1	TRBV5-4	NA	CASSYDRNTEAFF	TGTGCCAGCAGCTATGACAGGAACACTGAAGCTTTCTTT